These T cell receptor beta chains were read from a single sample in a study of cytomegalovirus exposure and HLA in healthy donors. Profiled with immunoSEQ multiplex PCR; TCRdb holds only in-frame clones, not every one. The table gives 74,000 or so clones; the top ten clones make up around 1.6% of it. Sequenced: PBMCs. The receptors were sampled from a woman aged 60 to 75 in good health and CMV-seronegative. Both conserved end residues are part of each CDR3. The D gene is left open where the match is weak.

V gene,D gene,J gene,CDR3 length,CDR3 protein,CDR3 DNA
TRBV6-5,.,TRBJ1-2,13,CASSLQWSYGYTF,TGTGCCAGCAGTCTCCAGTGGAGCTATGGCTACACCTTC
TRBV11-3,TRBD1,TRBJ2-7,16,CASSSGTGGIRHEQYF,TGTGCCAGCAGCTCCGGGACAGGAGGAATTCGCCACGAGCAGTACTTC
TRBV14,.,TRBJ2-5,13,CASSQDLLGTQYF,TGTGCCAGCAGCCAGGATCTGCTAGGGACCCAGTACTTC
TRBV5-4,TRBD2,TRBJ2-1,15,CASSGGLAGAREQFF,TGTGCCAGCAGCGGAGGACTAGCGGGAGCAAGGGAGCAGTTCTTC
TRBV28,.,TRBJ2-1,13,CALGGGTNNEQFF,TGTGCGCTCGGAGGAGGTACCAACAATGAGCAGTTCTTC
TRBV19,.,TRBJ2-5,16,CASSLERAPYQETQYF,TGTGCCAGTAGTCTTGAGCGGGCCCCGTACCAAGAGACCCAGTACTTC
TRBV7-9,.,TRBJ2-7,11,CASTDTYEQYF,TGTGCCAGCACCGACACCTACGAGCAGTACTTC
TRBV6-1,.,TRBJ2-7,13,CASMQGLSYEQYF,TGTGCCAGCATGCAGGGCCTCTCCTACGAGCAGTACTTC
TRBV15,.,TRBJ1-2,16,CATSRGLTAGNYGYTF,TGTGCCACCAGCAGAGGCCTAACGGCAGGGAACTATGGCTACACCTTC
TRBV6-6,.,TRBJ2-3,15,CASSSSRRSTDTQYF,TGTGCCAGCAGTTCCAGCAGGAGGAGCACAGATACGCAGTATTTT
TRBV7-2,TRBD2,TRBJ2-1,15,CASSRGATSEVEQFF,TGTGCCAGCAGTCGAGGGGCGACTAGCGAGGTTGAGCAGTTCTTC